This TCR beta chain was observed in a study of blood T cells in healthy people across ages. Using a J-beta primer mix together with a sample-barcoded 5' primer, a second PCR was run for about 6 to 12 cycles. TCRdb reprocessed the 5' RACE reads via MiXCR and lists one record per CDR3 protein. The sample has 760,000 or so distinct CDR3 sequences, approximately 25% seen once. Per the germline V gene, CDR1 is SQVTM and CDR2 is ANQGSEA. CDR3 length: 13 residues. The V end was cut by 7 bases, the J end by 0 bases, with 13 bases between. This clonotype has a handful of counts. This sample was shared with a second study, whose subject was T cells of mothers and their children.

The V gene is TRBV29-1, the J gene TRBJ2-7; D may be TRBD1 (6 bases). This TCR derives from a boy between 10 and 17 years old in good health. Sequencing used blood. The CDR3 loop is CSAGQSNSYEQYF. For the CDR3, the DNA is TGCAGCGCAGGACAGTCCAACTCCTACGAGCAGTACTTC.